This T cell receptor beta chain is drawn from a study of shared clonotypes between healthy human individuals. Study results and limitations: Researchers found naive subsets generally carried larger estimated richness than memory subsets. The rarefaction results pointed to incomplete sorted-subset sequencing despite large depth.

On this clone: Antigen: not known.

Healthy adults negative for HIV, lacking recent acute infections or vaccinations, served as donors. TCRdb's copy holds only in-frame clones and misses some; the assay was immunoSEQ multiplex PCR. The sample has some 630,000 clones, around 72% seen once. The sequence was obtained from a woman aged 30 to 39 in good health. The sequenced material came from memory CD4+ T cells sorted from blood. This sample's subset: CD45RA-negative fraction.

In nucleotides, the CDR3 is TGTGCCAGCAGCGTAGGGAAGGAAGACTATGGCTACACCTTC. Amino acids: CASSVGKEDYGYTF. The V and J genes are TRBV9 and TRBJ1-2; D is unresolved. Germline V gene lookup returns CDR1 SGDLS and CDR2 YYNGEE. The CDR3 loop spans 14 amino acids. V lost 0 bases, J lost 3 bases, and 9 bases lay in between.